The T cell receptor (beta chain) under discussion was sequenced for a study of T cells after yellow fever vaccination (dated by TCRdb to the late 2010s). Background on the whole study: The SMART-Seq v4 Ultra Low Input RNA kit was used to prepare libraries from fractions with low cell numbers. To track T-cell clones before and after primary and booster YFV17D yellow fever vaccination, bulk TCR alpha and beta repertoires were sequenced longitudinally. Blood was drawn at multiple timepoints before and after primary and secondary immunization, with bulk PBMC replicates and cell subsets isolated. The cohort comprised two healthy male donors, one aged 18 to 29 and one aged 30 to 40 years.

Results the study describes overall, beyond this receptor: A small share of clonotypes was detected in both CD4 and CD8 compartments, with the overlap likely arising from convergent recombination. The secondary T-cell response was weaker than the primary response but faster, peaking on day 5 instead of day 15. The study included only a couple of donors, which limits how far the findings can be generalized. After the booster, most clones that had expanded after primary vaccination were detected again (about 95% of CD4 and under 90% of CD8), suggesting broad maintenance of memory. Computational filtering was required because FACS-sorted repertoires could contain abundant contaminating clonotypes from the bulk population.

On this clonotype itself: The antigen this receptor binds is unknown. Nothing much larger sits one base from this clone, and base qualities are not available.

The treatment or condition label here, explained by the study, means: live attenuated yellow fever vaccine strain. At every blood-draw timepoint, two biological replicates of bulk PBMCs were collected. PBMCs were isolated from peripheral blood using a standard Ficoll-Paque protocol. TriZol was used to extract RNA from bulk PBMCs, CD4 and CD8 fractions, and dextramer-positive and dextramer-negative fractions. Synthesis of TCR cDNA relied on 5'RACE template switching, a step that introduced a universal primer site along with unique molecular identifiers. Priming of cDNA synthesis was performed from both the TCR alpha and TCR beta constant segments. Library amplification used two PCR steps, and the second PCR step added sample barcodes and sequencing adapters. Sequencing of libraries was performed on Illumina HiSeq 2500 (2x100 bp) or NovaSeq (2x150 bp). In the authors' own workflow: Demultiplexing of reads and collapsing into UMI consensus sequences were performed with MIGEC, and V(D)J alignment was carried out with MiXCR. Vaccine-responding clonotypes were identified with edgeR using replicate PBMC samples, with FDR below 0.01 and a log2 fold change above 5 up to day 15 being required. Each bulk clonotype received a CD4 or CD8 identity based on whether the sequenced CD4 or CD8 repertoire contained that clonotype at higher abundance. TCRdb cleaned the public reads at Q25 with fastp, built clones with MiXCR and kept in-frame beta chains. Rows merge per CDR3 protein into single entries with the most common DNA and genes. The V and J calls and clone size come from TCRdb's table, not from the authors' own analysis. In this sample the table shows 550,000 to 750,000 distinct CDR3 sequences, roughly 13% of which occur a single time. Together, the top ten hold around 15% of the sample.

Material: PBMCs, obtained on the day of the yellow fever booster vaccination. This sequence was found in a man aged 25-45 years who received the YFV17D yellow fever vaccine.

The DNA sequence reads TGCAGACGGACAGGGGGACTAGCGGGAAGGCATGAGCAGTTCTTC. This codes for CRRTGGLAGRHEQFF. The sequence links TRBV29-1 to TRBJ2-1; 13 central bases correspond to TRBD2. There are 15 amino acids in the CDR3, from cysteine to phenylalanine inclusive. The kept DNA is CDR3 alone, 45 bases in frame from the first base. As encoded in the germline V gene, CDR1 is SQVTM while CDR2 is ANQGSEA.